The clone carrying this T cell receptor (beta chain) was counted once. The sample originates from a study of blood T cell repertoires in COVID-19. Trimming took 6 bases from V and 2 from J; bases not matched to a gene: 2. CDR1 is MNHEY, CDR2 SMNVEV, per germline (reference sequence). This CDR3 has 13 residues. Method: immunoSEQ multiplex PCR; TCRdb's copy keeps in-frame clones and lacks some. The sample comprises 160,000 or so clones, over 85% of which are singletons, and less than 2% rests with the top ten. The chain couples TRBV27 to TRBJ2-7; TRBD1 matches at 9 bases. Sample: peripheral blood. The source is a woman between 55 and 75 years old with COVID-19, enrolled during active disease. The CDR3 region is CASRRQGAYEQYF. Written as DNA, the CDR3 is TGTGCCAGCAGAAGACAGGGGGCCTACGAGCAGTACTTC.